This is a list of T cell receptor beta chains from one sample in a study of post-analysis software for immune sequencing data. TCRdb analysed the PCR reads with MiXCR anew, one entry per CDR3 protein. The sample has roughly 540,000 distinct CDR3 sequences; around a third are singletons. Sequencing used blood. All receptors come from a girl aged 2-17 years with multiple sclerosis. CDR3s include the opening cysteine and the closing phenylalanine or tryptophan.

V gene	J gene	CDR3 protein
TRBV4-1	TRBJ2-7	CASSYTSGTSGTYEQYF
TRBV14	TRBJ2-1	CASSRSTRGSSYNEQFF
TRBV4-2	TRBJ2-7	CASSQGGSASYEQYF
TRBV5-1	TRBJ1-1	CASGPTGQTEAFF
TRBV18	TRBJ2-7	CASSPIRNKPPYEQYF
TRBV2	TRBJ2-1	CASRTLAIYNEQFF
TRBV4-2	TRBJ2-5	CASSQCGLEETQYF
TRBV6-5	TRBJ2-5	CASSRSSGGQETQYF
TRBV10-2	TRBJ1-5	CASSEWSGGNQPQHF
TRBV5-1	TRBJ2-4	CASSLRAEGNIQYF
TRBV29-1	TRBJ2-5	CSALDSSETQYF
TRBV12-3/TRBV12-4	TRBJ2-7	CASTGQQLAGLYF
TRBV7-9	TRBJ2-5	CASSLSSGQQETQYF
TRBV7-6	TRBJ2-7	CASSPTPGLFYEQYF
TRBV6-6	TRBJ1-5	CASSYGEGWASNQPQHF
TRBV5-1	TRBJ1-2	CASSADPGTGGGYTF
TRBV20-1	TRBJ2-3	CSAMRRPTDTQYF
TRBV4-1	TRBJ1-5	CASSQGRGYNQPQHF
TRBV5-8	TRBJ1-3	CASSLEQVSGNTIYF
TRBV24-1	TRBJ2-1	CATSVPGQEHNEQFF
TRBV27	TRBJ2-1	CASSSAADYNEQFF